This T cell receptor (beta chain) was recorded in a study of blood T cell repertoires in COVID-19. Study overall: Sources were T cells, B-cell-depleted T cells, or PBMCs; the material itself was cDNA or gDNA.

Germline values: CDR1 SGHRS, CDR2 YFSETQ. The CDR3 has 14 amino acids. Trimming at V came to 4 bases and at J to 1 base, leaving 2 bases not matched to a gene. Under the authors' procedure: Reference gene primer amplification gave nucleated cell count estimates. Clones were read by immunoSEQ multiplex PCR, and TCRdb kept only the in-frame ones, dropping some. That table supplies the V and J calls and clone size; D and trimming were determined from the DNA. The data hold roughly 210,000 clones, with about 87% observed a single time. The genes are TRBV5-1 and TRBJ1-1; 9 bases map to TRBD1. The sequencing sample was made of peripheral blood. The source of this sequence is a man aged 65 to 85 with acute or convalescent COVID-19. The CDR3 protein is CASSAQGANTEAFF. CDR3 nucleotide sequence: TGCGCCAGCAGCGCACAGGGGGCGAACACTGAAGCTTTCTTT.